This entry concerns a single TCR beta chain. Antigen unknown. The entry originates in a study of shared clonotypes between healthy human individuals. Across the whole study: The plates for each donor numbered three CD4 naive, three CD4 memory, two CD8 naive and one CD8 memory.

Sequenced by immunoSEQ multiplex PCR; TCRdb stores in-frame clones only, minus some. The sample includes approximately 340,000 clones, more than 60% seen only once; the top ten take roughly 10%. The CDR3 covers 15 residues. Germline values: CDR1 SNHLY, CDR2 FYNNEI. Trimming removed 0 bases from V and 8 bases from J, with 16 bases in between. Memory CD4+ cells were the fraction left after CD45RA+ naive selection. Findings and caveats of the study: In general, naive subsets displayed greater estimated richness than memory subsets did.

This receptor was taken from a man between 25 and 39 years old in good health. This chain connects TRBV2 to TRBJ1-1; D gene ambiguous. Sequenced sample: memory CD4+ T cells sorted from blood. Subset in this sample: CD45RA-negative fraction. The CDR3 DNA reads TGTGCCAGCAGTGAAGCGACACTGACAAAGGCGGAAGCTTTCTTT. Translating gives CASSEATLTKAEAFF. The full variable domain, completed using reference TRBV2 and TRBJ1-1, is EPEVTQTPSHQVTQMGQEVILRCVPISNHLYFYWYRQILGQKVEFLVSFYNNEISEKSEIFDDQFSVERPDGSNFTLKIRSTKLEDSAMYFCASSEATLTKAEAFFGQGTRLTVV.